A single T cell receptor (beta chain) is shown here with its context. The data were obtained in a study of cytomegalovirus exposure and HLA in healthy donors. 13 Jbeta primers and 60 Vbeta primers were used for the PCR. Using immunoSEQ multiplex PCR, the repertoire was profiled, and TCRdb retains in-frame clones only, with some absent. The data contain around 150,000 clones, roughly three quarters of them singletons. The clonotype comes from a woman in her forties or fifties in good health and CMV-seronegative. The sequenced sample was PBMCs.

The CDR3 sequence is CASSLGLAGVGQETQYF. Here the CDR3 DNA reads TGTGCCAGCAGCTTGGGACTAGCGGGGGTGGGCCAAGAGACCCAGTACTTC. V is TRBV5-6 and J is TRBJ2-5; TRBD2 agrees at 12 bases. Germline V lookup: CDR1 SGHDT, CDR2 YYEEEE. V lost 0 bases, J lost 1 base, and 4 bases stayed unmatched. The CDR3 spans 17 residues. Together with reference TRBV5-6 and TRBJ2-5, the CDR3 gives the full variable domain: DAGVTQSPTHLIKTRGQQVTLRCSPKSGHDTVSWYQQALGQGPQFIFQYYEEEERQRGNFPDRFSGHQFPNYSSELNVNALLLGDSALYLCASSLGLAGVGQETQYFGPGTRLLVL.